The clone carrying this T cell receptor beta chain was counted only a few times. No antigen is known for it. The sample comes from a study of blood T cells in healthy people across ages. Study-wide points: Those diversity estimates obtained from one million T cells were thought to be underestimates. Per million T cells, the diversity of TCR beta decreased roughly linearly as age advanced.

Germline V gene data show CDR1 as SQVTM and CDR2 as ANQGSEA. The ends were cut back, 7 bases at V and 10 bases at J, with 14 bases in the middle. This CDR3 contains 12 residues. For the second PCR, which ran for about 6 to 12 cycles, a sample-barcoded 5' primer and a J-beta primer mix were used. Each cDNA molecule carried a tag from a template-switch adaptor that contained 12 random nucleotides. TCRdb analysed the 5' RACE reads with MiXCR anew, one entry per CDR3 protein. Found here are fewer than 1,000,000 distinct CDR3 sequences, more than 35% of them singletons; the top ten hold around 18%. The sequence was collected from a man at least 80 years old in good health. Sequenced sample: blood. The chain carries TRBV29-1 and TRBJ1-6, with a weak D call TRBD1 (5 bases). The CDR3 sequence: CSAGTGGSPLHF. The DNA of the CDR3 is TGCAGCGCTGGGACGGGCGGATCACCCCTCCACTTT.